These 24 T cell receptor beta chains were sequenced from one sample in a study of blood T cell repertoires in COVID-19. Produced via immunoSEQ multiplex PCR; TCRdb's table is partial and in-frame only. The repertoire has tens of thousands of clones, 77% of them found once; the top ten carry under 30%. Sample: peripheral blood. Source of these receptors: a woman aged 70 to 79 with acute or convalescent COVID-19.

This clone was counted at least ten times. The rearrangement links TRBV27 to TRBJ2-1, with a tentative D call TRBD2 (5 bases). The germline gives CDR1 MNHEY, CDR2 SMNVEV (reference sequence). The CDR3 has 15 residues. The ends were cut back, 7 bases at V and 4 bases at J, with 17 bases in the middle. The CDR3 spells CASMVQVSGYNEQFF. CDR3 in DNA: TGTGCCAGCATGGTCCAGGTATCGGGATACAATGAGCAGTTCTTC.

This clone was seen only once. The chain links TRBV5-4 to TRBJ2-1; 13 bases agree with TRBD2. The trim removed 0 bases at V and 9 bases at J, leaving 6 bases unmatched. The CDR3 length is 16 residues. CDR1 is SGHNT and CDR2 is YYREEE in the germline V gene (reference sequence). The DNA of the CDR3 is TGTGCCAGCAGCTTGGGACTAGCGGGAGGTGCGGGTGAGCAGTTCTTC. Its protein product is CASSLGLAGGAGEQFF. Complete variable domain (other parts from reference TRBV5-4 and TRBJ2-1): ETGVTQSPTHLIKTRGQQVTLRCSSQSGHNTVSWYQQALGQGPQFIFQYYREEENGRGNFPPRFSGLQFPNYSSELNVNALELDDSALYLCASSLGLAGGAGEQFFGPGTRLTVL.

V usage is TRBV11-2 and J usage is TRBJ2-1, with 7 nucleotides matching TRBD2. The CDR3 contains 15 residues. Trimming at V came to 5 bases and at J to 3 bases, leaving 7 bases not matched to a gene. The V gene's germline CDR1 is SGHAT and CDR2 FQNNGV. The CDR3 nucleotides are TGTGCCAGCAGCCAGGAGTCTAGCGGCTACAATGAGCAGTTCTTC. Translated: CASSQESSGYNEQFF.

The genes are TRBV7-2 and TRBJ1-1; no firm D call. This CDR3 contains 14 residues. Germline V CDR1 and CDR2: SGHTA, FQGNSA. V was cut by 0 bases and J by 4 bases, with 9 bases left in between. The CDR3 sequence is CASSLAGGSTEAFF. The CDR3 region has the DNA TGTGCCAGCAGCTTAGCGGGAGGCAGCACTGAAGCTTTCTTT.

V and J are TRBV5-1 and TRBJ1-5; the match to TRBD1 covers 8 bases. Germline CDR1 and CDR2: SGHRS and YFSETQ. The CDR3 length is 15 residues. Losses at the gene ends were 5 bases for V and 7 bases for J; bases not matched to a gene: 11. This chain's CDR3 is CASRENNRGDQPQHF. In nucleotides, the CDR3 is TGCGCCAGCAGGGAGAACAACAGGGGGGACCAGCCCCAGCATTTT.

The chain employs TRBV28 and TRBJ1-5; TRBD1 is a possible D gene (5 bases). V gave up 8 bases and J gave up 2 bases, with 16 bases separating them. The CDR3 loop spans 15 amino acids. Germline values: CDR1 MDHEN, CDR2 SYDVKM. The CDR3 reads CASLPGIGGNQPQHF. DNA for the CDR3: TGTGCCAGCCTTCCAGGGATCGGTGGCAATCAGCCCCAGCATTTT.

The chain has TRBV5-4 and TRBJ1-1; 8 bases are a match to TRBD1. This CDR3 is 14 amino acids long. Trimming removed 4 bases from V and 1 base from J; junction bases left unmatched: 3. CDR1 SGHNT and CDR2 YYREEE come from the germline V gene (reference sequence). The CDR3 region has the DNA TGTGCCAGCAGCGTAGGACAGGGGAACACTGAAGCTTTCTTT. It yields the protein CASSVGQGNTEAFF.

Only a few counts were recorded for this clone. Within the sample, other DNA sequences also encode this same CDR3. The chain carries TRBV3-1 (or the pseudogene TRBV3-2) and TRBJ1-5, with D unclear. The germline V gene encodes CDR1 LGHDT and CDR2 YNNKEL (reference sequence). This CDR3 has 14 residues. V gave up 2 bases and J gave up 4 bases, with 9 bases separating them. The CDR3 region is CASSQFGGNQPQHF. CDR3 coding DNA: TGTGCCAGCAGCCAATTTGGAGGGAATCAGCCCCAGCATTTT.

This rearrangement joins TRBV19 to TRBJ1-5; D is uncertain. CDR1 LNHDA and CDR2 SQIVND come from the germline V gene (reference sequence). This CDR3 has 12 residues. Trimming left V 1 base short and J 6 bases short, with 4 bases between. CDR3 protein: CASSIAVQPQHF. The CDR3 nucleotides read TGTGCCAGTAGTATAGCGGTTCAGCCCCAGCATTTT.

The chain couples TRBV18 to TRBJ2-3; D is possibly TRBD2 (6 bases). CDR1 is KGHSH, CDR2 LQKENI, per germline. V was cut by 1 base and J by 3 bases, with 14 bases left in between. The CDR3 length is 16 residues. The CDR3 protein is CASSPRGGWRTDTQYF. The CDR3 DNA sequence: TGTGCCAGCTCACCACGAGGAGGGTGGCGTACAGATACGCAGTATTTT.

This rearrangement joins TRBV11-2 to TRBJ2-7; 7 nucleotides match TRBD1. V lost 0 bases, J lost 5 bases, and 7 bases stayed unmatched. Germline CDR1 and CDR2: SGHAT and FQNNGV. The CDR3 consists of 15 residues. The CDR3 reads CASSLETGVRDEQYF. CDR3 in DNA: TGTGCCAGCAGCTTAGAAACAGGGGTACGCGACGAGCAGTACTTC.

In its sample, this clone was seen a few times. CDR3 in amino acids: CAWKRGRGQIISPLHF. CDR3 nucleotide sequence: TGTGCCTGGAAGAGGGGCAGGGGGCAAATCATTTCACCCCTCCACTTT. This chain links TRBV30 with TRBJ1-6; 8 nucleotides agree with TRBD1. The CDR3 has 16 residues. V shed 4 bases, J shed 9 bases, and the junction held 14 bases outside the gene matches. Germline loops: CDR1 GTSNPN, CDR2 SVGIG (reference sequence).

This rearrangement joins TRBV5-1 to TRBJ2-5; D is ambiguous. V lost 7 bases and J 2 bases, leaving 15 bases between the germline ends. The CDR3 has 14 amino acids. Looked up from germline, CDR1 is SGHRS and CDR2 is YFSETQ. This chain's CDR3 is CASAPGSAQETQYF. CDR3 DNA sequence: TGCGCCAGCGCCCCTGGAAGCGCACAAGAGACCCAGTACTTC.

This chain links TRBV29-1 with TRBJ1-2, with D maybe TRBD1 (5 bases). V was clipped by 0 bases and J by 7 bases, with 15 bases between them. CDR1 and CDR2 (germline): SQVTM, ANQGSEA. This CDR3 is built from 14 residues. The CDR3 protein is CSVEDPPGFSGYTF. Here the CDR3 DNA reads TGCAGCGTTGAAGATCCCCCAGGGTTCAGTGGCTACACCTTC.

The chain links TRBV6-5 to TRBJ2-7, with 7 nucleotides matching TRBD1. The germline V gene has CDR1 MNHEY and CDR2 SVGAGI. The CDR3 totals 14 residues. J gave up 6 bases and V 6 bases, and 11 bases lay outside the gene matches. CDR3 bases: TGTGCCAGCAGCCCCAAGTGGGACAGCGGCGAGCAGTACTTC. This translates into CASSPKWDSGEQYF.

This clone has only one observation. The V call is TRBV18, the J call TRBJ1-5; D gene ambiguous. The CDR3 runs to 13 residues. Germline CDR1 is KGHSH and CDR2 is LQKENI. Deletions cut 2 bases from V and 3 bases from J, with 5 bases between. The CDR3 DNA reads as TGTGCCAGCTCACCAGAGATCAATCAGCCCCAGCATTTT. Its protein product is CASSPEINQPQHF.

The CDR3 nucleotides are TGTGCCAGCTCACCATCAGAAGAGACCCAGTACTTC. Translation: CASSPSEETQYF. V usage is TRBV18 and J usage is TRBJ2-5; D is uncertain. Deletions cut 2 bases from V and 3 bases from J, with 4 bases between. There are 12 residues in the CDR3. CDR1 KGHSH and CDR2 LQKENI come from the germline V gene.

Here the CDR3 DNA reads TGTGCCAGCTCACCATCGGGGGGTGCCTACGAGCAGTACTTC. This encodes CASSPSGGAYEQYF. The V gene is TRBV18, the J gene TRBJ2-7; 7 bases align to TRBD2. V shed 2 bases and J 2 bases; nucleotides not matched to a gene: 3. The CDR3 covers 14 residues. Per the germline V gene, CDR1 is KGHSH and CDR2 is LQKENI.

This chain uses TRBV12-3 or TRBV12-4 with TRBJ2-1; 7 nucleotides match TRBD2. Losses at the gene ends were 6 bases for V and 12 bases for J; bases not matched to a gene: 11. The CDR3 is 13 residues long. This chain's CDR3 is CASSLGEGALQFF. In DNA form, the CDR3 reads TGTGCCAGCAGCTTGGGGGAGGGAGCGTTGCAGTTCTTC.

This rearrangement joins TRBV7-2 to TRBJ1-2, with 12 positions matching TRBD1. From germline, CDR1 is SGHTA and CDR2 FQGNSA. V was pared by 4 bases and J by 5 bases, with 8 bases of the junction left unmatched. The CDR3 is 16 amino acids. In DNA, the CDR3 is TGTGCCAGCAGCTCACCCCCGGGACAGGGGGCGTATGGCTACACCTTC. Translating it yields CASSSPPGQGAYGYTF. The complete variable domain, with remaining parts taken from reference TRBV7-2 and TRBJ1-2, reads GAGVSQSPSNKVTEKGKDVELRCDPISGHTALYWYRQSLGQGLEFLIYFQGNSAPDKSGLPSDRFSAERTGGSVSTLTIQRTQQEDSAVYLCASSSPPGQGAYGYTFGSGTRLTVV.

V and J are TRBV18 and TRBJ1-5; 10 nucleotides match TRBD1. This CDR3 contains 17 residues. V dropped 4 bases and J dropped 4; count of bases not matched to a gene: 10. The germline V gene encodes CDR1 KGHSH and CDR2 LQKENI. DNA of the CDR3: TGTGCCAGCTCACGAAGGACAGGGGGGGATTCTAATCAGCCCCAGCATTTT. As protein: CASSRRTGGDSNQPQHF.

This clone was recorded once. This chain uses TRBV27 with TRBJ1-1; D not resolved. The ends were cut back, 4 bases at V and 4 bases at J, with 13 bases in the middle. The CDR3 totals 14 residues. Germline V lookup: CDR1 MNHEY, CDR2 SMNVEV (reference sequence). The CDR3 DNA sequence: TGTGCCAGCAGTTCTGAGGTGGGTGCCACTGAAGCTTTCTTT. Protein sequence: CASSSEVGATEAFF.

V usage is TRBV9 and J usage is TRBJ2-4, with no clear D. The V and J ends lost 0 bases and 0 bases respectively, with 10 bases between them. The CDR3 spans 16 residues. Germline V CDR1 and CDR2: SGDLS, YYNGEE. CDR3 in amino acids: CASSVGQTLAKNIQYF. The CDR3 nucleotides are TGTGCCAGCAGCGTAGGCCAGACTTTAGCCAAAAACATTCAGTACTTC.

The gene calls are TRBV5-6 and TRBJ2-7; D perhaps matches TRBD2 (6 bases). There are 12 residues in the CDR3. CDR1 is SGHDT, CDR2 YYEEEE, per germline. Trimming left V 0 bases short and J 7 bases short, with 8 bases between. For the CDR3, the DNA is TGTGCCAGCAGCTTGGCTGCGGGAGAGCAGTACTTC. This sequence encodes CASSLAAGEQYF.